This TCR beta chain was identified during a study of shared clonotypes between healthy human individuals. There were only Caucasian adults among the donors, and all lived in Nashville, Tennessee. CD8 memory merged CD45RO+ cells and CCR7-negative CD45RA+ TemRA cells into one population. In the original processing: From ImmunoSEQ came sequences covering only the junction and carrying no quality scores, so filtering differed. Some clones are missing from TCRdb's copy, which holds only in-frame ones; the method was immunoSEQ multiplex PCR. That table furnishes V, J and clone size, whereas the DNA furnished D and trimming. The sample has around 690,000 clones; less than 95% are singletons. V lost 0 bases, J lost 7 bases, and 15 bases lay in between. The germline V gene has CDR1 SQVTM and CDR2 ANQGSEA. The CDR3 has 15 amino acids.

The material sequenced was memory CD8+ T cells from PBMCs. The subset is: CD45RO+ cells pooled with CCR7-negative TemRA cells. The rearrangement uses TRBV29-1 and TRBJ2-2; perhaps D is TRBD1 or TRBD2 (5 bases each). The sequence came from a man aged 18 to 35 in good health. Some clones in this sample may be carry-over from other donors' samples. Written as DNA, the CDR3 is TGCAGCGTTGAAGATGGGGGAGCGGAGTTCGGGGAGCTGTTTTTT. Its translation is CSVEDGGAEFGELFF.